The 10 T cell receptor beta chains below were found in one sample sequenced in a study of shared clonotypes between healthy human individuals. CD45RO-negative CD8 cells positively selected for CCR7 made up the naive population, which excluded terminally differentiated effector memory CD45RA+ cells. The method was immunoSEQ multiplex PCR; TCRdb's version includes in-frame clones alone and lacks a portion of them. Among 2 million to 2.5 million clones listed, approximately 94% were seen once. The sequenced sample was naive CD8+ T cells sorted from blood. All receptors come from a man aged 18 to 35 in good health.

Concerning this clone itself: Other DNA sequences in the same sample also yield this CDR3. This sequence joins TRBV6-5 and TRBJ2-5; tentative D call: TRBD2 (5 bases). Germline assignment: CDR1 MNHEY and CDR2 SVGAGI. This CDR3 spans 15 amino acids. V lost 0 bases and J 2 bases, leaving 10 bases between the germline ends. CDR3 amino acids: CASSYSASGQETQYF. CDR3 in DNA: TGTGCCAGCAGTTACTCTGCCAGCGGTCAAGAGACCCAGTACTTC.

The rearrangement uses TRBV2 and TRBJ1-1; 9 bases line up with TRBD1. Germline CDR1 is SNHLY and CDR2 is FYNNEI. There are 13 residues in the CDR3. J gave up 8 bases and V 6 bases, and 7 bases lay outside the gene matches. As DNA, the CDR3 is TGTGCCAGCAGCGACACAGGGGGCACGGAAGCTTTCTTT. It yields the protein CASSDTGGTEAFF.

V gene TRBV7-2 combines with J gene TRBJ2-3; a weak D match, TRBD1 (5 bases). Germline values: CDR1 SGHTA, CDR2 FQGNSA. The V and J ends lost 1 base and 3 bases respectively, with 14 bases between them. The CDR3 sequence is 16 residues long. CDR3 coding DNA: TGTGCCAGCAGCTTAGGGACATCCGGGTCGACAGATACGCAGTATTTT. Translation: CASSLGTSGSTDTQYF. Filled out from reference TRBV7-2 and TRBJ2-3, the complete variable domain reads GAGVSQSPSNKVTEKGKDVELRCDPISGHTALYWYRQSLGQGLEFLIYFQGNSAPDKSGLPSDRFSAERTGGSVSTLTIQRTQQEDSAVYLCASSLGTSGSTDTQYFGPGTRLTVL.

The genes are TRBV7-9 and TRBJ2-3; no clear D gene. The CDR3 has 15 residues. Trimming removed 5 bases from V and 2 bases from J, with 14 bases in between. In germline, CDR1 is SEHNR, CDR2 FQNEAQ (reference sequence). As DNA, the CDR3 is TGTGCCAGCAGCGAAAGCCCTCTTGTCACAGATACGCAGTATTTT. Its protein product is CASSESPLVTDTQYF.

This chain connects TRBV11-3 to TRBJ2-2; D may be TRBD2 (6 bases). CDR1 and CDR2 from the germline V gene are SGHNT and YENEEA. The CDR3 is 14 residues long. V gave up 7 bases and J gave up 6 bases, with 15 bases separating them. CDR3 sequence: CASTYTGGAGELFF. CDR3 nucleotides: TGTGCCAGCACCTACACCGGAGGGGCCGGGGAGCTGTTTTTT.

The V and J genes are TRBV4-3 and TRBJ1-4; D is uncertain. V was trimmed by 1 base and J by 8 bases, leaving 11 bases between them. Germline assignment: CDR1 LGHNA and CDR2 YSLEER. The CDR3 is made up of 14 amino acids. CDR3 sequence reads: CASSQGVASEKLFF. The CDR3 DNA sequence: TGCGCCAGCAGCCAAGGGGTCGCGAGCGAAAAACTGTTTTTT.

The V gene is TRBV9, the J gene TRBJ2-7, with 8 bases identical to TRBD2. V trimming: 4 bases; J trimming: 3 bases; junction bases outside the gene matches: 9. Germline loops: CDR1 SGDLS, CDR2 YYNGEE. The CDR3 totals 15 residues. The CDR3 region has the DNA TGTGCCAGCAGCCGGAATAGCGGGGATCTCTACGAGCAGTACTTC. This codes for CASSRNSGDLYEQYF. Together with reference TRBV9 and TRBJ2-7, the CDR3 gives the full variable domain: DSGVTQTPKHLITATGQRVTLRCSPRSGDLSVYWYQQSLDQGLQFLIQYYNGEERAKGNILERFSAQQFPDLHSELNLSSLELGDSALYFCASSRNSGDLYEQYFGPGTRLTVT.

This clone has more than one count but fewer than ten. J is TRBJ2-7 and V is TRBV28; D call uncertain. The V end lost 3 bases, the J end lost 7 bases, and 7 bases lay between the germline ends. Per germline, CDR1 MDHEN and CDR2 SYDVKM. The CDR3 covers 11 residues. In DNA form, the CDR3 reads TGTGCCAGCAGTTTTACCCAGGAGCAGTACTTC. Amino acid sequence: CASSFTQEQYF.

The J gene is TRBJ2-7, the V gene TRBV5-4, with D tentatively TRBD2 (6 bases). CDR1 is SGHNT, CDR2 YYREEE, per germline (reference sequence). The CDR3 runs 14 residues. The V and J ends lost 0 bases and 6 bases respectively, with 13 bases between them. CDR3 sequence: CASSLGGEPSEQYF. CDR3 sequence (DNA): TGTGCCAGCAGCTTGGGGGGGGAGCCGTCCGAGCAGTACTTC. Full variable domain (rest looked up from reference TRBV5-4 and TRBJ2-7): ETGVTQSPTHLIKTRGQQVTLRCSSQSGHNTVSWYQQALGQGPQFIFQYYREEENGRGNFPPRFSGLQFPNYSSELNVNALELDDSALYLCASSLGGEPSEQYFGPGTRLTVT.

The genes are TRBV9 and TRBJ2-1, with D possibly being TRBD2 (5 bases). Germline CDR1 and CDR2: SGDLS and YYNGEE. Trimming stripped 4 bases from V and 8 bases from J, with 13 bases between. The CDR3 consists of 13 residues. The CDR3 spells CASSPQRRDEQFF. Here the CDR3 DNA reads TGTGCCAGCAGCCCACAACGGCGGGATGAGCAGTTCTTC.